This TCR beta chain was retrieved from a study of blood T cell repertoires in COVID-19. In the study overall: Material from acute and convalescent COVID-19 was sourced from the United States, Italy and Spain.

As handled by the study authors: Amplifying reference gene primers gave estimates of nucleated cell counts. Profiling relied on immunoSEQ multiplex PCR, and the TCRdb table lists in-frame clones only, not all of them. The D gene and trimming were derived from the DNA, and the V and J assignments and clone size from that table. The sample holds more than 90,000 clones, roughly 80% seen once. The V gene's germline CDR1 is MNHEY and CDR2 SMNVEV (reference sequence). The CDR3 runs 16 residues. Trimming shortened V by 5 bases and J by 4 bases, and 20 bases separated the two germline ends. The TCR comes from a man older than 75 with acute or convalescent COVID-19. This chain uses TRBV27 with TRBJ1-2; possible D gene TRBD1, 5 bases. The specimen was peripheral blood. The CDR3 loop is CASSLRARQGVYGYTF. As DNA, the CDR3 is TGTGCCAGCAGTCTACGCGCCAGGCAGGGCGTCTATGGCTACACCTTC.